These 10 T cell receptor beta chains came from one sample sequenced in a study of blood T cell repertoires in COVID-19. Data came from immunoSEQ multiplex PCR; TCRdb stores just in-frame clones and leaves some out. The sample includes under 300,000 clones, roughly three quarters of them seen just once. Sequencing used peripheral blood. Receptor source: a woman between 35 and 50 years old with active or convalescent COVID-19.

The chain has TRBV15 and TRBJ1-2; D possibly corresponds to TRBD1 (5 bases). Per the germline V gene, CDR1 is LNHNV and CDR2 is YYDKDF (reference sequence). Trimming took 0 bases from V and 7 from J, leaving 9 bases between them. This CDR3 is built from 13 residues. CDR3 DNA: TGTGCCACCAGCAGAGAAGGCCAGGGTGGCTACACCTTC. The encoded protein is CATSREGQGGYTF.

This sequence joins TRBV19 and TRBJ1-1; D unresolved. The V and J ends lost 9 bases and 1 base respectively, with 21 bases between them. Germline CDR1 is LNHDA and CDR2 is SQIVND (reference sequence). The CDR3 is 16 residues long. The CDR3 bases are TGTGCCAGGATACCCGATCGGGAGGTTTGGAACACTGAAGCTTTCTTT. This codes for CARIPDREVWNTEAFF.

The chain combines TRBV5-1 with TRBJ2-1, with D unclear. The CDR3 is made up of 13 amino acids. Germline loops: CDR1 SGHRS, CDR2 YFSETQ. V lost 1 base to trimming and J lost 7 bases, with 9 bases between them. The CDR3 loop is CASSLTDSNEQFF. The CDR3 nucleotides are TGCGCCAGCAGCTTGACCGACTCAAATGAGCAGTTCTTC.

The chain employs TRBV2 and TRBJ1-2; the D is unclear. Trimming cost V 9 bases and J 2 bases, with 4 bases left between them. Germline V gene sequence: CDR1 SNHLY, CDR2 FYNNEI. The CDR3 has 10 residues. This CDR3 is CASQNYGYTF. The DNA for the CDR3 is TGTGCCAGTCAGAACTATGGCTACACCTTC. The full variable domain, in which reference TRBV2 and TRBJ1-2 provide the parts outside the CDR3, is EPEVTQTPSHQVTQMGQEVILRCVPISNHLYFYWYRQILGQKVEFLVSFYNNEISEKSEIFDDQFSVERPDGSNFTLKIRSTKLEDSAMYFCASQNYGYTFGSGTRLTVV.

The rearrangement joins TRBV4-2 to TRBJ2-4; TRBD1 aligns across 8 bases. The CDR3 is made up of 20 amino acids. J gave up 0 bases and V 7 bases, and 20 bases lay outside the gene matches. Germline lookup yields CDR1 LGHNA and CDR2 YNFKEQ. The CDR3 loop reads CASTHRLGRGQELAKNIQYF. The CDR3 DNA reads TGTGCCAGCACCCATCGATTGGGCAGGGGGCAAGAACTAGCCAAAAACATTCAGTACTTC.

This chain uses TRBV6-6 with TRBJ1-1; D gene unclear. V was shortened by 6 bases and J by 1 base, with 12 bases between the two germline ends. Germline assignment: CDR1 MNHNY and CDR2 SVGAGI (reference sequence). The CDR3 length is 14 residues. The CDR3 DNA reads TGTGCCAGCAGAGTGATCGGGAGGAACACTGAAGCTTTCTTT. Residues: CASRVIGRNTEAFF.

CDR3 region: CATSDSGGLETQYF. DNA for the CDR3: TGTGCCACCAGTGATTCGGGGGGGCTCGAGACCCAGTACTTC. The chain employs TRBV24-1 and TRBJ2-5; 8 positions match TRBD2. With 2 bases clipped from V and 5 bases from J, the junction kept 3 bases outside the gene matches. Germline lookup yields CDR1 KGHDR and CDR2 SFDVKD. The CDR3 consists of 14 residues.

The rearrangement uses TRBV20-1 and TRBJ2-7; perhaps TRBD1 as D (6 bases). V was clipped by 3 bases and J by 4 bases, with 19 bases between them. The CDR3 spans 15 residues. CDR1 is DFQATT and CDR2 is SNEGSKA in the germline V gene (reference sequence). The CDR3 spells CSASGVVSGAYEQYF. As DNA, the CDR3 is TGCAGTGCTAGTGGCGTTGTGTCAGGGGCGTACGAGCAGTACTTC.

CDR3 residues: CASSQLGLAGAAGQTGELFF. In DNA, the CDR3 is TGCGCCAGCAGCCAACTAGGACTAGCGGGGGCCGCCGGTCAAACCGGGGAGCTGTTTTTT. The chain is built from TRBV4-1 and TRBJ2-2, with 13 bases matching TRBD2. The CDR3 runs to 20 residues. CDR1 is MGHRA and CDR2 is YSYEKL in the germline V gene. J gave up 5 bases and V 2 bases, and 14 bases lay outside the gene matches.

The chain is built from TRBV15 and TRBJ1-6, with no clear D. Trimming removed 1 base from V and 0 bases from J, with 13 bases in between. The CDR3 sequence is 18 residues long. Germline V gene sequence: CDR1 LNHNV, CDR2 YYDKDF (reference sequence). As DNA, the CDR3 is TGTGCCACCAGCAGAGGACTAGGGCAGAGCTCCTATAATTCACCCCTCCACTTT. Amino acid sequence: CATSRGLGQSSYNSPLHF.